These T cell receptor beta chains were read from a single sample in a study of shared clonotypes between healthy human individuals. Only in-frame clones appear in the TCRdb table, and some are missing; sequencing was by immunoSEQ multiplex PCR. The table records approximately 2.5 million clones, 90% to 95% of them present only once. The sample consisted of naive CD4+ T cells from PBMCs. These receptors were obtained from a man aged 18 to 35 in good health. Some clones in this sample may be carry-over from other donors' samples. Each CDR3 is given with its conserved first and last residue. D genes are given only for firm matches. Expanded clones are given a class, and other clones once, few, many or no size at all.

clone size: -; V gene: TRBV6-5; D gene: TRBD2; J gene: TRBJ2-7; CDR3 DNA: TGTGCCAGCAGAGGCCTAGCGGAGGTGGGCGAGCAGTACTTC; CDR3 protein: CASRGLAEVGEQYF
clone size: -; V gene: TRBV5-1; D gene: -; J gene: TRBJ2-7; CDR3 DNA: TGCGCCAGCAGTTTGACAGGTTCCTACGAGCAGTACTTC; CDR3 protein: CASSLTGSYEQYF
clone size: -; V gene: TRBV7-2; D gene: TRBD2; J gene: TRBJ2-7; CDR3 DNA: TGTGCCAGCAGCCTTAGACTAGCGGGAGGCCCACCTCATCTATACGAGCAGTACTTC; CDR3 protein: CASSLRLAGGPPHLYEQYF
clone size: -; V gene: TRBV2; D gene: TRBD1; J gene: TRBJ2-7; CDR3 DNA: TGTGCCAGCAGGTATGACCGGGACAGCTCCTACGAGCAGTACTTC; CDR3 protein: CASRYDRDSSYEQYF
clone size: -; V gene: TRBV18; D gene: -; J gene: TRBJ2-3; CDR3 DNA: TGTGCCAGCTCGGACGGTAGCCACAGCACAGATACGCAGTATTTT; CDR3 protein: CASSDGSHSTDTQYF
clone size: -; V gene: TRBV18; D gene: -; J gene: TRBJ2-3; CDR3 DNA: TGTGCCAGCTCACCGATCTCCACAGATACGCAGTATTTT; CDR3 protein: CASSPISTDTQYF
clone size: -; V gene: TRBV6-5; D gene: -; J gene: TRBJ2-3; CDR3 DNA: TGTGCCAGCAGTTACTCAGCGGGACAGTCACTTCAGTATTTT; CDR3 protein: CASSYSAGQSLQYF
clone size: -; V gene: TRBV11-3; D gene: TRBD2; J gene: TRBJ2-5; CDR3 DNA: TGTGCCAGCAGCTTCGGCGGGAGTGAGACCCAGTACTTC; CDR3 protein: CASSFGGSETQYF
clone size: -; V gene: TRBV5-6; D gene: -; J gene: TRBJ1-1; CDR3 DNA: TGTGCCAGCAGCTTTGGGTCGCGACGGATTGAAGCTTTCTTT; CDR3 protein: CASSFGSRRIEAFF
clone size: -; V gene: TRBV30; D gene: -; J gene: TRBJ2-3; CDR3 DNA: TGTGCCTGGAGTGTACGGAGGGGAGTATCCACAGATACGCAGTATTTT; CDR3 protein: CAWSVRRGVSTDTQYF
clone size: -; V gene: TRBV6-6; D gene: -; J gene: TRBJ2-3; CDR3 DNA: TGTGCCAGCAGTTACGAAACAGGGTTTGGCACAGATACGCAGTATTTT; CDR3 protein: CASSYETGFGTDTQYF
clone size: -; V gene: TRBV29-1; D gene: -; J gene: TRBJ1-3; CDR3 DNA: TGCAGCGCTGGATTGGGCTCTGGAAACACCATATATTTT; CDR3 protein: CSAGLGSGNTIYF
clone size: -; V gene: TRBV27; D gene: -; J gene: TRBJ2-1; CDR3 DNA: TGTGCCAGCAGTTTAATTGGTGGGGGTGAGCAGTTCTTC; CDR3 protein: CASSLIGGGEQFF
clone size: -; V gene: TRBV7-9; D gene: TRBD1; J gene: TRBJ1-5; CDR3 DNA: TGTGCCAGCAGCTCCGGGACAGGGGGCTTTTCGGAGCCCCAGCATTTT; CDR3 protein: CASSSGTGGFSEPQHF
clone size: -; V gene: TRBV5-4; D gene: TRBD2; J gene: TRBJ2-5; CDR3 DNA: TGTGCCAGCAGCGTACTCACTAGCGGCCAAGAGACCCAGTACTTC; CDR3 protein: CASSVLTSGQETQYF
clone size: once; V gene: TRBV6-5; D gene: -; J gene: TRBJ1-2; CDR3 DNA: TGTGCCAGCCGAAAAGGGACACGATATGGCTACACCTTC; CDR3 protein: CASRKGTRYGYTF
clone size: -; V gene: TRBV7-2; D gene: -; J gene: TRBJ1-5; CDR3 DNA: TGTGCCAGCAGCTTAGTGGGAACAGGTGAACAGCCCCAGCATTTT; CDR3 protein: CASSLVGTGEQPQHF
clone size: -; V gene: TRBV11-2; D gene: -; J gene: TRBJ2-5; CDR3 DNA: TGTGCCAGCAGCTTAGACTCAGTTCAGTACTTC; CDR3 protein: CASSLDSVQYF
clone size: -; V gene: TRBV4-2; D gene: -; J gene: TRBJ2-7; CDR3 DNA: TGTGCCAGCAGCCAAGATGCGGTTTCCTACGAGCAGTACTTC; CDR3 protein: CASSQDAVSYEQYF
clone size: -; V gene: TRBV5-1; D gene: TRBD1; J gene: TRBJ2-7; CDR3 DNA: TGCGCCAGCAGCGTTGGAGGGACAGGGCTGAACGAGCAGTACTTC; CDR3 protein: CASSVGGTGLNEQYF
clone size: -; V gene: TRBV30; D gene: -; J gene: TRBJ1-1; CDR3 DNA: TGTGCCTGGACCCGGGGGGTAAACACTGAAGCTTTCTTT; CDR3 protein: CAWTRGVNTEAFF
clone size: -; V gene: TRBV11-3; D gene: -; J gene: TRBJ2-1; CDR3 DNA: TGTGCCAGCAGCGGGGCGGTAAGGGACAATGAGCAGTTCTTC; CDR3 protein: CASSGAVRDNEQFF
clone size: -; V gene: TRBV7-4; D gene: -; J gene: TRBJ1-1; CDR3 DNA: TGTGCCAGCAGCCGCTCGAGGACGGAGAACACTGAAGCTTTCTTT; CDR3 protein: CASSRSRTENTEAFF
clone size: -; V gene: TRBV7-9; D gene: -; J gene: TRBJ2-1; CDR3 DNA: TGTGCCAGCCCCCCCGGGATCCACTACAATGAGCAGTTCTTC; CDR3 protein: CASPPGIHYNEQFF
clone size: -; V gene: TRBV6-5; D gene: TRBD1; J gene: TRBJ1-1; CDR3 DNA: TGTGCCAGCAGTGACCGGGACAGGGCTGAAGCTTTCTTT; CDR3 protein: CASSDRDRAEAFF
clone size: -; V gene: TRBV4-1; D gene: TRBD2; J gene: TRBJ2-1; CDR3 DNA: TGCGCCAGCAGCCAACCCGGACTAGCGGGAGAGCAGTTCTTC; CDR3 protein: CASSQPGLAGEQFF
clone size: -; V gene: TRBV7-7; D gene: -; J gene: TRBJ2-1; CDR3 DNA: TGTGCCAGCAGCTCTCAACCCGGGACCCACAATGAGCAGTTCTTC; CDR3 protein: CASSSQPGTHNEQFF
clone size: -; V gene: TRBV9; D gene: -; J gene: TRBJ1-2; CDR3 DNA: TGTGCCAGCACCCTTGAGGGGATCAGCTATGGCTACACCTTC; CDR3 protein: CASTLEGISYGYTF
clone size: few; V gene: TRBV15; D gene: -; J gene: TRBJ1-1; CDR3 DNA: TGTGCCACCAGCATGGACGGGATGGAAGCTTTCTTT; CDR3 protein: CATSMDGMEAFF
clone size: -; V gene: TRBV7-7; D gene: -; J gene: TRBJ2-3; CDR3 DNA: TGTGCCAGCAGCTCATCGATTGCCACAACAGATACGCAGTATTTT; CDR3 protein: CASSSSIATTDTQYF
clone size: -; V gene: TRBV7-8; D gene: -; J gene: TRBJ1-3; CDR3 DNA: TGTGCCAGCAGTTTAGTCCCTGGGTACAGCTCTGGAAACACCATATATTTT; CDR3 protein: CASSLVPGYSSGNTIYF
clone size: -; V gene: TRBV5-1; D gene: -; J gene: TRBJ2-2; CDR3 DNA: TGCGCCAGCAGGAATCAGGCCCGATTGAACACCGGGGAGCTGTTTTTT; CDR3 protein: CASRNQARLNTGELFF
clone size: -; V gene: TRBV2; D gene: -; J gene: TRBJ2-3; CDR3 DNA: TGTGCCAGTACTGCAGAGGCCACAGATACGCAGTATTTT; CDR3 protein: CASTAEATDTQYF
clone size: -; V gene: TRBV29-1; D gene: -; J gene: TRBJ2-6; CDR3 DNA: TGCAGCGGGAGGGCTGGTGGGGCCAACGTCCTGACTTTC; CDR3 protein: CSGRAGGANVLTF
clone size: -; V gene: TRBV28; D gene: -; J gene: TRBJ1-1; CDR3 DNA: TGTGCCAGCAGTTTATGGGGGACGGGCACTGAAGCTTTCTTT; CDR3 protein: CASSLWGTGTEAFF
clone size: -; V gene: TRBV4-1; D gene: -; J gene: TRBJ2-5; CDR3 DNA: TGCGCCAGCAGCCAAGATAACATTGACCGGGAGACCCAGTACTTC; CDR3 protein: CASSQDNIDRETQYF
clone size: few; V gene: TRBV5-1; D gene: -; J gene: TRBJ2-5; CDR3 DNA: TGCGCCAGCAGCCTGAGGACCGGACAAGAGACCCAGTACTTC; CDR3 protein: CASSLRTGQETQYF
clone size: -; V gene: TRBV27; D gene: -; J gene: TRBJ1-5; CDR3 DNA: TGTGCCAGCAGTTTTCCCGTGTACAGGACGGGATTTCAGCCCCAGCATTTT; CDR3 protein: CASSFPVYRTGFQPQHF
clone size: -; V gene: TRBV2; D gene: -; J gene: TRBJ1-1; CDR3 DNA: TGTGCCAGCAGTGTCAGGGAATCGACTGAAGCTTTCTTT; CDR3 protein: CASSVRESTEAFF
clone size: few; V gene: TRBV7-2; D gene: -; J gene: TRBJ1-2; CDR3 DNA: TGTGCCAGCAGCTTAGGGACGGACTATGGCTACACCTTC; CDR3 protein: CASSLGTDYGYTF